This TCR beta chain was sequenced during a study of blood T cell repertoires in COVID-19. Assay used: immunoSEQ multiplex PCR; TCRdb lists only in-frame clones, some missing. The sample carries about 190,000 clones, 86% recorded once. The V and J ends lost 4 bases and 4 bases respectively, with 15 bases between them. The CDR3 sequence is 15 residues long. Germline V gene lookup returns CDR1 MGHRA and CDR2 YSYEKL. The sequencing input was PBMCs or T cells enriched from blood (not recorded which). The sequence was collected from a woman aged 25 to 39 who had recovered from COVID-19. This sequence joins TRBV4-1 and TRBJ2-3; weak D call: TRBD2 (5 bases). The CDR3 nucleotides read TGCGCCAGCAGCCCCCGATCCTTGAGGGCAGATACGCAGTATTTT. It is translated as CASSPRSLRADTQYF.